This TCR beta chain was documented in a study of early T cells in non-severe SARS-CoV-2 infection. Study in general: Sequencing of unsorted whole blood was done on bulk RNA, leaving chains unpaired. Study findings and constraints: Sequences matched to VDJdb favored anti-spike CD8 responses, while private and CD4 specificities were missed.

Ten or more counts support this clonotype. No antigen is known for it. Germline CDR1 and CDR2: LNHNV and YYDKDF (reference sequence). J gave up 8 bases and V 0 bases, and 12 bases lay outside the gene matches. This CDR3 region has 16 residues. Individual cDNA molecules received unique molecular identifiers during library preparation. TCRdb reanalysed the 5' RACE reads using MiXCR and keeps one entry per CDR3 protein. Among 50,000 to 60,000 distinct CDR3 sequences, approximately 6.2% were seen once, and the ten largest hold around 4%. The TCR sequence derives from an adult who was a healthcare worker with PCR-confirmed SARS-CoV-2 infection or an uninfected control (not recorded which). The sample taken for sequencing was whole blood. The chain joins TRBV15 to TRBJ1-2; 7 nucleotides align to TRBD1. DNA of the CDR3: TGTGCCACCAGCAGAGATCGGCGACAGGGCTCTTGGGGCTACACCTTC. It specifies CATSRDRRQGSWGYTF.